The T cell receptor beta chain described here comes from a study of tumor-infiltrating lymphocytes in primary liver carcinoma. Germline values: CDR1 SGHAT, CDR2 FQNNGV. This CDR3 spans 16 amino acids. As regards this clonotype: Its antigen is unknown. The junction differs from germline at one of its ends, possibly a read error.

Both blood RNA, taken from unsorted whole blood, and germline DNA were extracted. With around 490 ng total RNA as template and a constant-region primer, TCR beta cDNA was made. Nested multiplex PCR, run for three rounds with slightly modified ARM-PCR, yielded TCR beta libraries. Amplification in the first two PCR rounds was performed using TRBV1-TRBV30 forward primers and a C-beta reverse primer for around 10 cycles each. TCRdb reprocessed the multiplex PCR reads via MiXCR and lists one record per CDR3 protein. This table holds 150,000 to 200,000 distinct CDR3 sequences, around 60% found once. General observations from the study: Significantly greater top-250-clone fractions characterized tumors relative to blood (p = 0.039).

The receptor comes from a man aged 40-49 years with primary liver carcinoma and hepatitis B virus infection. Sequencing was carried out using peripheral blood. This chain links TRBV11-2 with TRBJ2-2; 8 bases fit TRBD2. The CDR3: CTSSLVAIAGTGEPFF. The CDR3 coding sequence is TGTACCAGCAGCTTAGTGGCGATAGCGGGAACCGGGGAGCCGTTTTTT.